This TCR beta chain was profiled in a study of T cells in Graves' hyperthyroidism and ophthalmopathy. The CDR3 loop spans 15 amino acids. Trimming took 4 bases from V and 0 from J, leaving 13 bases between them. Germline V CDR1 and CDR2: SNHLY, FYNNEI. Researchers amplified the TCR beta CDR3 regions from RNA transcripts. First-round RT-PCR targeting the TCR CDR3 was performed with the HTBI primer set. Using its own MiXCR run on the multiplex PCR reads, TCRdb lists one record per CDR3 protein. The data contain 500,000 to 650,000 distinct CDR3 sequences, roughly 15% of them singletons. At least ten counts were recorded for this clonotype. Those patients with uncontrolled infection, other autoimmune disease, pregnancy or lactation were excluded. Thyroid ultrasound and orbital computed tomography, with clinical symptoms and serum thyroxine and TRAb, informed diagnoses.

Sample: blood. This receptor was taken from a woman in her thirties or forties with Graves' hyperthyroidism. The chain uses TRBV2 and TRBJ2-7; D is unresolved. CDR3 coding DNA: TGTGCCAGCAGTGTTGGATGGGATGCCTCCTACGAGCAGTACTTC. Protein sequence: CASSVGWDASYEQYF.